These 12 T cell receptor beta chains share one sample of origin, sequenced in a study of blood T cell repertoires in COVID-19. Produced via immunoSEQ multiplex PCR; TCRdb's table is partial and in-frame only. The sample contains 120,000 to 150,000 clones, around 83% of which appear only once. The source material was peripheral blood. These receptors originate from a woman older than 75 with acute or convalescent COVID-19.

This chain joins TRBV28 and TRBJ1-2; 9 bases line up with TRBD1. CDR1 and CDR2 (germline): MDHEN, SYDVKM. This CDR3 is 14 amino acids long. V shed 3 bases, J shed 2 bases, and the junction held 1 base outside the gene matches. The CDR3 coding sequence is TGTGCCAGCAGTTTCGGACAGGGGAACTATGGCTACACCTTC. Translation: CASSFGQGNYGYTF.

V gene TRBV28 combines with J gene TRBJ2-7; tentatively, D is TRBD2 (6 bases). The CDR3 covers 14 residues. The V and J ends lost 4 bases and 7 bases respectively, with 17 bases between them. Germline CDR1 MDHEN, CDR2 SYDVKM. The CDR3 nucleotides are TGTGCCAGCAGTTCCTGGACGGGAGTGAATGAGCAGTACTTC. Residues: CASSSWTGVNEQYF.

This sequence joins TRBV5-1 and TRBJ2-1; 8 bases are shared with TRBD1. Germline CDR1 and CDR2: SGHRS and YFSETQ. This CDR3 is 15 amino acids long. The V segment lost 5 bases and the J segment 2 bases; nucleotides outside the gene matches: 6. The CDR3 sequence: CASRPQQGAYNEQFF. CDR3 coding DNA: TGCGCCAGCAGACCCCAACAGGGGGCCTACAATGAGCAGTTCTTC.

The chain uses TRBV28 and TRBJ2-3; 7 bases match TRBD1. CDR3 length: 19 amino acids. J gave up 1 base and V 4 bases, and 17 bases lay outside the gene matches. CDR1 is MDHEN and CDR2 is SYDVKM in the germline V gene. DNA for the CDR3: TGTGCCAGCAGTTCACTAGGGGACAGATTGTCTATTGGCACAGATACGCAGTATTTT. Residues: CASSSLGDRLSIGTDTQYF. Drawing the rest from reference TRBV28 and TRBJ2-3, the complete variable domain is DVKVTQSSRYLVKRTGEKVFLECVQDMDHENMFWYRQDPGLGLRLIYFSYDVKMKEKGDIPEGYSVSREKKERFSLILESASTNQTSMYLCASSSLGDRLSIGTDTQYFGPGTRLTVL.

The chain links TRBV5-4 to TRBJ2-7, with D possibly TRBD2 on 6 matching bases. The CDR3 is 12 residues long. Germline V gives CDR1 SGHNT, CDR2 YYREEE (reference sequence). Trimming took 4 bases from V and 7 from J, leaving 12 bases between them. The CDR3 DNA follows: TGTGCCAGCAGCCTGGAAGGAGGGGAGCAGTACTTC. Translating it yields CASSLEGGEQYF.

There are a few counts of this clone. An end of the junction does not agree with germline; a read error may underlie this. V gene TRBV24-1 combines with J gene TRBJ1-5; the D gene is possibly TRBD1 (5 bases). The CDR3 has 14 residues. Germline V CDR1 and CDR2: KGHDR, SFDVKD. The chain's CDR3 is CATSDTGGNRPQHF. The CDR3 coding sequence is TGTGCCACCAGTGATACCGGGGGTAATCGGCCCCAGCATTTT.

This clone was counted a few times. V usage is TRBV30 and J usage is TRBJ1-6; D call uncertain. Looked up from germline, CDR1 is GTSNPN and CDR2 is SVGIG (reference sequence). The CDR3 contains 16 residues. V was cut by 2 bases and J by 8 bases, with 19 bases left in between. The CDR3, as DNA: TGTGCCTGGAGTACTGACTCACACGGGGTTGATTCACCCCTCCACTTT. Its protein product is CAWSTDSHGVDSPLHF.

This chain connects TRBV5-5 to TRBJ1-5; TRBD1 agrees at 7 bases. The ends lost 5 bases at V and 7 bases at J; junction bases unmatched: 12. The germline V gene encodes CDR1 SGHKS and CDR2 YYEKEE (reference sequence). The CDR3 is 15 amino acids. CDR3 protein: CASSSNRDRRQPQHF. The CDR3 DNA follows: TGTGCCAGCAGTTCTAACCGGGACAGAAGGCAGCCCCAGCATTTT.

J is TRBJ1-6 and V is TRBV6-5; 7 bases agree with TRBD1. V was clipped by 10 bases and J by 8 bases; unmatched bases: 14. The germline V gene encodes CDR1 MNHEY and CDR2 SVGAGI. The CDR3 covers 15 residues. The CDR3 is CATRYDRVPDSPLHF. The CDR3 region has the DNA TGTGCCACCCGATACGACAGGGTACCAGATTCACCCCTCCACTTT.

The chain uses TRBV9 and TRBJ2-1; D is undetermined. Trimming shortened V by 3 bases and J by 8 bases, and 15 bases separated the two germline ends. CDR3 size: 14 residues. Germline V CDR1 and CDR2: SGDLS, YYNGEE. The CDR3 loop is CASSAPSRPHEQFF. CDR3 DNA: TGTGCCAGCAGCGCCCCTTCTAGGCCCCATGAGCAGTTCTTC.

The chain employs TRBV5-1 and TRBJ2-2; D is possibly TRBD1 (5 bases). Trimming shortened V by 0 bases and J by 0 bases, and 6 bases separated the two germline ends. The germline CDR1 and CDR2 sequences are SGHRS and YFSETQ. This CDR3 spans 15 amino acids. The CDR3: CASSLVQANTGELFF. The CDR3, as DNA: TGCGCCAGCAGCTTGGTACAGGCGAACACCGGGGAGCTGTTTTTT. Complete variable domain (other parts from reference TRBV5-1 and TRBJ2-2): KAGVTQTPRYLIKTRGQQVTLSCSPISGHRSVSWYQQTPGQGLQFLFEYFSETQRNKGNFPGRFSGRQFSNSRSEMNVSTLELGDSALYLCASSLVQANTGELFFGEGSRLTVL.

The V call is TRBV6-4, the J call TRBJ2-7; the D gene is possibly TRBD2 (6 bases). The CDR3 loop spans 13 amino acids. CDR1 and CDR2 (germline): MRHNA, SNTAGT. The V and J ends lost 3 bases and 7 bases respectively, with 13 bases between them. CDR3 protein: CASSERAGGEQYF. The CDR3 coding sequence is TGTGCCAGCAGTGAAAGAGCCGGGGGTGAGCAGTACTTC.